Each of the 31 T cell receptor beta chains below was sequenced from the same sample in a study of T cell responses to AZD1222 COVID-19 vaccine. The data were produced by immunoSEQ multiplex PCR, yet TCRdb's version contains in-frame clones alone and is incomplete. Counted here are 87,000 or so clones, 90% occurring once; the ten biggest clones make up over 7.5%. Material: peripheral blood, obtained on day 0 of AZD1222 vaccination. These receptors were obtained from an adult in good health.

The gene calls are TRBV12-3 or TRBV12-4 and TRBJ2-5, with a tentative D call TRBD2 (6 bases). The V and J ends lost 6 bases and 2 bases respectively, with 10 bases between them. The CDR3 spans 13 residues. CDR3 in amino acids: CASSFGSQETQYF. The CDR3 nucleotides are TGTGCCAGCAGCTTCGGGAGTCAAGAGACCCAGTACTTC.

The table lists this clone with a few counts. The chain joins TRBV7-6 to TRBJ2-3; D tentatively fits TRBD1 or TRBD2 (6 bases each). The CDR3 loop spans 17 amino acids. CDR1 is SGHVS, CDR2 FNYEAQ, per germline. Trimming took off 5 bases at V and 6 bases at J, with 24 bases between the two ends. CDR3 region: CASSAVGGGGVRDTQYF. CDR3 in DNA: TGTGCCAGCAGCGCAGTGGGGGGCGGCGGGGTGAGGGATACGCAGTATTTT.

V usage is TRBV6-2 or TRBV6-3 and J usage is TRBJ2-7; TRBD1 might be the D (5 bases). CDR1 and CDR2 (germline): MNHEY, SVGEGT. Trimming took off 2 bases at V and 9 bases at J, with 14 bases between the two ends. The CDR3 is made up of 13 amino acids. The CDR3 nucleotides read TGTGCCAGCAGTTACCTCGACAGCCTTGGGCAGTACTTC. It specifies CASSYLDSLGQYF.

V is TRBV19 and J is TRBJ1-5; tentative D call: TRBD1 (6 bases). The germline V gene has CDR1 LNHDA and CDR2 SQIVND (reference sequence). V was cut by 7 bases and J by 0 bases, with 13 bases left in between. The length of the CDR3 is 15 residues. This CDR3 is CASTDRPYSNQPQHF. The DNA for the CDR3 is TGTGCCAGTACTGACAGGCCTTATAGCAATCAGCCCCAGCATTTT. Full variable domain (missing parts from reference TRBV19 and TRBJ1-5): DGGITQSPKYLFRKEGQNVTLSCEQNLNHDAMYWYRQDPGQGLRLIYYSQIVNDFQKGDIAEGYSVSREKKESFPLTVTSAQKNPTAFYLCASTDRPYSNQPQHFGDGTRLSIL.

For the CDR3, the DNA is TGTGCCAGCAGTCCCAATCAGCCCCAGCATTTT. Translation gives CASSPNQPQHF. The chain uses TRBV6-2 or TRBV6-3 and TRBJ1-5; D uncertain. Germline loops: CDR1 MNHEY, CDR2 SVGEGT. With 5 bases removed from V and 3 bases from J, the gap between germline ends came to 2 bases. This CDR3 contains 11 residues.

Regarding this clone: The same CDR3 also results from other DNA sequences found in this sample. The chain links TRBV12-3 or TRBV12-4 to TRBJ1-5; unclear D gene. The CDR3 extends over 13 amino acids. Deletions cut 2 bases from V and 4 bases from J, with 6 bases between. CDR3 DNA: TGTGCCAGCAGTTTATCCCAGAATCAGCCCCAGCATTTT. Translated, it gives CASSLSQNQPQHF.

This chain connects TRBV25-1 to TRBJ2-5; possible D gene TRBD2, 6 bases. Trimming cost V 2 bases and J 5 bases, with 15 bases left between them. The CDR3 is made up of 15 amino acids. Germline V CDR1 and CDR2: MGHDK, SYGVNS. The CDR3 loop reads CASSESPPTRETQYF. The CDR3 DNA follows: TGTGCCAGCAGTGAAAGCCCACCGACTAGGGAGACCCAGTACTTC. Supplemented by reference TRBV25-1 and TRBJ2-5, the full variable domain reads EADIYQTPRYLVIGTGKKITLECSQTMGHDKMYWYQQDPGMELHLIHYSYGVNSTEKGDLSSESTVSRIRTEHFPLTLESARPSHTSQYLCASSESPPTRETQYFGPGTRLLVL.

The chain uses TRBV1 and TRBJ1-6. TRBV1 corresponds to a pseudogene. The CDR3 has 17 amino acids. The CDR3: CTSSQDNWGKRNSPLHF. In DNA, the CDR3 is TGCACCAGCAGCCAAGATAACTGGGGGAAAAGGAATTCACCCCTCCACTTT.

V is TRBV3-1 (or the pseudogene TRBV3-2) and J is TRBJ2-3, with 14 nucleotides matching TRBD2. Germline-derived CDR1 and CDR2 are LGHDT and YNNKEL (reference sequence). With 1 base clipped from V and 9 bases from J, the junction kept 3 bases outside the gene matches. CDR3 length: 15 residues. CDR3 region: CASSQAGLAGETQYF. CDR3 nucleotide sequence: TGTGCCAGCAGCCAAGCGGGACTAGCGGGGGAAACGCAGTATTTT.

The chain couples TRBV11-1 to TRBJ1-3, with D hard to call. The CDR3 is 13 residues long. Between the trimmed V and J ends, which lost 4 bases and 4 bases, there was a span of 8 bases. Germline V lookup: CDR1 SGHAT, CDR2 FQDESV (reference sequence). CDR3 DNA sequence: TGTGCCAGCAGCTCAGAGGAAGGAAACACCATATATTTT. The encoded protein is CASSSEEGNTIYF.

The chain couples TRBV7-2 to TRBJ1-2, with unresolved D. Germline V lookup: CDR1 SGHTA, CDR2 FQGNSA. V gave up 1 base and J gave up 0 bases, with 18 bases separating them. This CDR3 has 18 residues. The DNA for the CDR3 is TGTGCCAGCAGCTTAGGTCATAAGGGAGCGGGTTCTAACTATGGCTACACCTTC. This translates into CASSLGHKGAGSNYGYTF.

This chain joins TRBV9 and TRBJ2-3, with TRBD2 matching 7 bases. Germline V gene data show CDR1 as SGDLS and CDR2 as YYNGEE. V was pared by 0 bases and J by 4 bases, with 5 bases of the junction left unmatched. The CDR3 runs 15 residues. In nucleotides, the CDR3 is TGTGCCAGCAGCGTAGGTACTAGCGTGGCAGATACGCAGTATTTT. This gives the protein CASSVGTSVADTQYF.

The chain links TRBV6-5 to TRBJ1-6; D gene ambiguous. The V end was cut by 0 bases, the J end by 0 bases, with 3 bases between. The V gene's germline CDR1 is MNHEY and CDR2 SVGAGI. CDR3 length equals 15 residues. CDR3 nucleotide sequence: TGTGCCAGCAGTTACTCTTCCTCCTATAATTCACCCCTCCACTTT. Its protein product is CASSYSSSYNSPLHF.

V gene TRBV9 combines with J gene TRBJ2-7; the D gene is possibly TRBD2 (5 bases). This CDR3 spans 14 amino acids. Looked up from germline, CDR1 is SGDLS and CDR2 is YYNGEE. Trimming shortened V by 0 bases and J by 7 bases, and 14 bases separated the two germline ends. The CDR3 reads CASSVGGPGEEQYF. Written as DNA, the CDR3 is TGTGCCAGCAGCGTAGGAGGGCCCGGGGAAGAGCAGTACTTC.

This clone was counted a single time. The J gene is TRBJ2-3, the V gene TRBV11-2; either TRBD1 or TRBD2 may fit D (5 bases each). Germline CDR1 reads SGHAT; CDR2 reads FQNNGV. Trimming shortened V by 5 bases and J by 5 bases, and 17 bases separated the two germline ends. This CDR3 is 15 amino acids long. The CDR3 DNA reads as TGTGCCAGCAGCCCAGTCCCGGGACGGGGAGATACGCAGTATTTT. Its protein product is CASSPVPGRGDTQYF.

The chain uses TRBV4-3 and TRBJ2-1; possible D gene TRBD1, 5 bases. CDR3 length equals 16 residues. The V gene lost 2 bases and the J gene lost 0 bases, with 11 bases spanning the gap. CDR1 is LGHNA and CDR2 is YSLEER in the germline V gene. The DNA of the CDR3 is TGCGCCAGCAGCCAAACAACAGGCTCCTCCTACAATGAGCAGTTCTTC. It is translated as CASSQTTGSSYNEQFF.

This clone was observed a handful of times. This chain uses TRBV7-2 with TRBJ1-1; a possible D gene is TRBD1 (6 bases). The V end was cut by 3 bases, the J end by 6 bases, with 11 bases between. This CDR3 comprises 13 residues. CDR1 is SGHTA, CDR2 FQGNSA, per germline. The chain's CDR3 is CASSFLNRAEAFF. The CDR3 nucleotides are TGTGCCAGCAGCTTCCTCAACAGGGCTGAAGCTTTCTTT.

The chain joins TRBV6-5 to TRBJ1-5; maybe TRBD1 (6 bases). The CDR3 runs 14 residues. V gave up 5 bases and J gave up 7 bases, with 15 bases separating them. In germline, CDR1 is MNHEY, CDR2 SVGAGI. CDR3 amino acids: CASSLTWGRQPQHF. CDR3 DNA sequence: TGTGCCAGCAGTCTTACATGGGGGCGGCAGCCCCAGCATTTT.

The rearrangement uses TRBV2 and TRBJ2-7, with D hard to call. V lost 3 bases and J 3 bases, leaving 12 bases between the germline ends. The CDR3 length is 14 residues. Germline CDR1 reads SNHLY; CDR2 reads FYNNEI. CDR3 in amino acids: CASSDIFQNYEQYF. The DNA of the CDR3 is TGTGCCAGCAGTGACATTTTCCAGAACTACGAGCAGTACTTC.

The chain is built from TRBV13 and TRBJ1-2; no definite D call. Germline-derived CDR1 and CDR2 are PRHDT and FYEKMQ (reference sequence). The CDR3 totals 15 residues. Trimming took off 1 base at V and 4 bases at J, with 13 bases between the two ends. CDR3 sequence: CASSLVNSLGYGYTF. The CDR3 nucleotides are TGTGCCAGCAGCTTAGTTAACAGTTTAGGCTATGGCTACACCTTC.

The gene calls are TRBV3-1 (or the pseudogene TRBV3-2) and TRBJ2-7; 10 nucleotides agree with TRBD2. Per the germline V gene, CDR1 is LGHDT and CDR2 is YNNKEL (reference sequence). V was clipped by 2 bases and J by 6 bases; unmatched bases: 7. The CDR3 is 15 amino acids. The CDR3 is CASSQLTSGPVEQYF. The CDR3 DNA reads as TGTGCCAGCAGCCAATTGACTAGCGGGCCAGTCGAGCAGTACTTC.

The V call is TRBV6-2 or TRBV6-3, the J call TRBJ1-1; tentatively, D is TRBD1 (6 bases). The germline V and J ends were trimmed by 6 bases and 0 bases, with 14 bases remaining between them. Germline V gives CDR1 MNHEY, CDR2 SVGEGT. This CDR3 comprises 15 residues. The CDR3 region has the DNA TGTGCCAGCAGCCACCCGAGGGGGGTGAACACTGAAGCTTTCTTT. Residues: CASSHPRGVNTEAFF.

The gene calls are TRBV27 and TRBJ2-6, with D unclear. Deletions cut 5 bases from V and 0 bases from J, with 14 bases between. The CDR3 is 17 residues long. The germline CDR1 and CDR2 sequences are MNHEY and SMNVEV (reference sequence). CDR3 sequence reads: CASSPIQARSGANVLTF. Here the CDR3 DNA reads TGTGCCAGCAGTCCAATTCAGGCCCGCTCTGGGGCCAACGTCCTGACTTTC.

The V and J genes are TRBV5-1 and TRBJ2-7, with D possibly being TRBD1 (5 bases). The length of the CDR3 is 14 residues. Trimming cost V 0 bases and J 3 bases, with 10 bases left between them. The V gene's germline CDR1 is SGHRS and CDR2 YFSETQ. The CDR3 nucleotides read TGCGCCAGCAGCTTGGGACAGACCGACTACGAGCAGTACTTC. Residues: CASSLGQTDYEQYF.

The chain uses TRBV5-6 and TRBJ2-3, with D possibly being TRBD2 (5 bases). The CDR3 is 14 amino acids. Germline V gene sequence: CDR1 SGHDT, CDR2 YYEEEE. Deletions cut 4 bases from V and 5 bases from J, with 14 bases between. CDR3 DNA sequence: TGTGCCAGCAGCGCCGGAGCGGTGGGAGATACGCAGTATTTT. Translated, it gives CASSAGAVGDTQYF. The full variable domain, with the rest looked up from reference TRBV5-6 and TRBJ2-3, is DAGVTQSPTHLIKTRGQQVTLRCSPKSGHDTVSWYQQALGQGPQFIFQYYEEEERQRGNFPDRFSGHQFPNYSSELNVNALLLGDSALYLCASSAGAVGDTQYFGPGTRLTVL.

The chain links TRBV7-8 to TRBJ1-2; D unclear. The V gene's germline CDR1 is SGHVS and CDR2 FQNEAQ. Trimming pared 5 bases from V and 3 bases from J, leaving 13 bases between. The CDR3 length is 14 residues. CDR3 DNA: TGTGCCAGCAGCGCCGTGGACCGCGACTATGGCTACACCTTC. Protein: CASSAVDRDYGYTF.

This clone was observed a handful of times. The V and J genes are TRBV6-4 and TRBJ2-3; D is unclear. V dropped 6 bases and J dropped 2 bases, with 9 bases sitting between them. Germline V gene data show CDR1 as MRHNA and CDR2 as SNTAGT. The CDR3 loop spans 13 amino acids. CDR3 sequence (DNA): TGTGCCAGCAGCGCCGCGGTCACAGATACGCAGTATTTT. The encoded protein is CASSAAVTDTQYF.

Notes on this clone: Mismatch with germline at one junction end may stem from a read error. This rearrangement joins TRBV28 to TRBJ2-7; D remains unclear. Germline lookup yields CDR1 MDHEN and CDR2 SYDVKM. The CDR3 sequence is 10 residues long. CDR3 bases: TGTGCCAGCGGCGAAGGCCCCATTATCTTC. Translating gives CASGEGPIIF.

V usage is TRBV7-3 and J usage is TRBJ2-2; possible D gene TRBD2, 7 bases. There are 15 residues in the CDR3. V was trimmed by 8 bases and J by 4 bases, leaving 17 bases between them. Germline CDR1 and CDR2: SGHTA and FQGTGA. The CDR3 region is CASRGGASGTGELFF. CDR3 nucleotides: TGTGCCAGCCGTGGGGGGGCCTCGGGCACCGGGGAGCTGTTTTTT.

This chain connects TRBV10-3 to TRBJ1-6; D is ambiguous. The CDR3 spans 16 residues. V was clipped by 2 bases and J by 6 bases, with 14 bases between them. Per the germline V gene, CDR1 is ENHRY and CDR2 is SYGVKD. The DNA for the CDR3 is TGTGCCATCAGTGAGAGAGAGGAGCTCTTTAATTCACCCCTCCACTTT. Its protein is CAISEREELFNSPLHF.

The chain is built from TRBV6-2 or TRBV6-3 and TRBJ1-4; tentatively, D is TRBD1 (5 bases). CDR1 is MNHEY and CDR2 is SVGEGT in the germline V gene. The CDR3 contains 15 residues. Deletions cut 1 base from V and 10 bases from J, with 16 bases between. The CDR3 bases are TGTGCCAGCAGTTACTTCCAGGGAATGGAGGCAAAACTGTTTTTT. Translation gives CASSYFQGMEAKLFF.